The 25 T cell receptor beta chains below come from one sample, sequenced in a study of cytomegalovirus exposure and HLA in healthy donors (TCRdb year 2017). The protocol used for the library was the immunoSEQ multiplex PCR assay. For the multiplex PCR, a mixture combining 60 forward primers for TCR Vbeta segments and 13 reverse primers for TCR Jbeta segments was used. The immuneACCESS repertoire file appears here via TCRdb, limited to in-frame rearrangements. These files lack a portion of the clones; in checked studies, under half of the deficit traces to unresolved V genes, and the cause of the others is not known. A total of around 86,000 clones appear in this sample, around 80% of them only once. The ten largest clones add up to approximately 3.2% of the sample. The sample consisted of PBMCs. The origin of the receptors is a man aged 45-65 years in good health and CMV-seropositive.

The chain carries TRBV19 and TRBJ1-2; no definite D call. Per the germline V gene, CDR1 is LNHDA and CDR2 is SQIVND (reference sequence). The CDR3 runs to 14 residues. Deletions cut 3 bases from V and 0 bases from J, with 8 bases between. The CDR3 DNA sequence: TGTGCCAGTAGTATGACTTCGGCTAACTATGGCTACACCTTC. Translating it yields CASSMTSANYGYTF.

This chain joins TRBV7-9 and TRBJ1-1; weak D call: TRBD1 (5 bases). The V end lost 3 bases, the J end lost 3 bases, and 8 bases lay between the germline ends. The CDR3 is made up of 13 amino acids. Germline V CDR1 and CDR2: SEHNR, FQNEAQ (reference sequence). CDR3 sequence reads: CASSFKGDTEAFF. As DNA, the CDR3 is TGTGCCAGCAGCTTTAAAGGGGACACTGAAGCTTTCTTT.

The chain has TRBV5-1 and TRBJ2-5, with D possibly being TRBD2 (6 bases). Germline CDR1 and CDR2: SGHRS and YFSETQ. This CDR3 spans 14 amino acids. V gave up 2 bases and J gave up 5 bases, with 13 bases separating them. The CDR3 loop reads CASSFTGELETQYF. CDR3 coding DNA: TGCGCCAGCAGCTTTACGGGGGAGCTGGAGACCCAGTACTTC.

The rearrangement joins TRBV7-9 to TRBJ1-1; D remains unclear. CDR1 and CDR2 (germline): SEHNR, FQNEAQ (reference sequence). The CDR3 consists of 13 residues. V was clipped by 2 bases and J by 1 base, with 5 bases between them. The CDR3 bases are TGTGCCAGCAGCTTAAACTGGAACACTGAAGCTTTCTTT. Protein: CASSLNWNTEAFF.

This clone was seen a handful of times. The V call is TRBV30, the J call TRBJ2-5, with TRBD1 as a possible D gene (6 bases). Looked up from germline, CDR1 is GTSNPN and CDR2 is SVGIG (reference sequence). V shed 2 bases and J shed 2 bases, with 9 bases lying between them. There are 13 residues in the CDR3. In DNA form, the CDR3 reads TGTGCCTGGAGTTACGACAGGCAAGAGACCCAGTACTTC. The encoded protein is CAWSYDRQETQYF.

In this sample, this clone turned up a few times. The chain has TRBV18 and TRBJ1-6; 9 nucleotides line up with TRBD1. The germline V gene encodes CDR1 KGHSH and CDR2 LQKENI. V trimming: 2 bases; J trimming: 6 bases; junction bases outside the gene matches: 2. The CDR3 is 15 amino acids. CDR3: CASSPGQGSNSPLHF. DNA for the CDR3: TGTGCCAGCTCACCAGGACAGGGGAGTAATTCACCCCTCCACTTT.

The chain combines TRBV5-4 with TRBJ2-3, with D unclear. Per the germline V gene, CDR1 is SGHNT and CDR2 is YYREEE (reference sequence). Trimming took off 6 bases at V and 3 bases at J, with 11 bases between the two ends. This CDR3 is built from 13 residues. CDR3 region: CASTVTGTDTQYF. The DNA for the CDR3 is TGTGCCAGCACCGTGACCGGGACAGATACGCAGTATTTT.

The CDR3: CASSIVAGGLNEQFF. Written as DNA, the CDR3 is TGTGCCAGTAGTATAGTAGCGGGGGGGCTAAATGAGCAGTTCTTC. The chain recombines TRBV19 with TRBJ2-1; 11 nucleotides agree with TRBD2. V dropped 1 base and J dropped 7; count of bases not matched to a gene: 3. Germline V gene sequence: CDR1 LNHDA, CDR2 SQIVND (reference sequence). The length of the CDR3 is 15 residues.

The table lists this clone with a count of one. CDR3 coding DNA: TGTGCCAGCAGAACAGGTTATAATTCACCCCTCCACTTT. It encodes CASRTGYNSPLHF. This rearrangement joins TRBV6-5 to TRBJ1-6, with D possibly TRBD1 on 5 matching bases. The CDR3 is 13 amino acids. Trimming pared 6 bases from V and 4 bases from J, leaving 7 bases between. Germline lookup yields CDR1 MNHEY and CDR2 SVGAGI.

This rearrangement joins TRBV5-5 to TRBJ1-1, with a tentative D call TRBD1 (5 bases). Per germline, CDR1 SGHKS and CDR2 YYEKEE (reference sequence). CDR3 length equals 15 residues. With 6 bases removed from V and 0 bases from J, the gap between germline ends came to 15 bases. The CDR3: CASTAPGGMNTEAFF. In nucleotides, the CDR3 is TGTGCCAGCACGGCCCCGGGGGGGATGAACACTGAAGCTTTCTTT.

In its sample, this clone was seen once. The chain recombines TRBV30 with TRBJ2-3, with 7 bases fitting TRBD2. This CDR3 has 13 amino acids. Germline trimming cut 0 bases from V and 7 bases from J; bases unmatched to any gene: 4. Per the germline V gene, CDR1 is GTSNPN and CDR2 is SVGIG (reference sequence). The CDR3 coding sequence is TGTGCCTGGAGTGTATGGGAGGGTCATACGCAGTATTTT. This gives the protein CAWSVWEGHTQYF.

This clone came up once. The chain is built from TRBV7-9 and TRBJ2-1; 9 nucleotides line up with TRBD2. This CDR3 contains 16 residues. Losses at the gene ends were 1 base for V and 5 bases for J; bases not matched to a gene: 6. Germline assignment: CDR1 SEHNR and CDR2 FQNEAQ (reference sequence). CDR3 coding DNA: TGTGCCAGCAGCTTAGGGACTAGCGCCTACAACAATGAGCAGTTCTTC. As protein: CASSLGTSAYNNEQFF.

The chain combines TRBV7-6 with TRBJ2-3; 10 bases line up with TRBD2. This CDR3 is built from 14 residues. Germline V CDR1 and CDR2: SGHVS, FNYEAQ. V was clipped by 2 bases and J by 4 bases; unmatched bases: 0. The CDR3 bases are TGTGCCAGCAGCTTAAGCGGGAGGGCAGATACGCAGTATTTT. It yields the protein CASSLSGRADTQYF.

J is TRBJ2-7 and V is TRBV11-3; TRBD1 matches at 8 bases. V trimming: 8 bases; J trimming: 3 bases; junction bases outside the gene matches: 6. This CDR3 has 13 amino acids. The V gene's germline CDR1 is SGHNT and CDR2 YENEEA. The CDR3 DNA reads as TGTGCCAGCGGGGACAGGTTACTCTACGAGCAGTACTTC. It yields the protein CASGDRLLYEQYF.

The V gene is TRBV2, the J gene TRBJ2-1; 7 nucleotides agree with TRBD1. CDR3 size: 14 residues. Trimming took 7 bases from V and 5 from J; bases not matched to a gene: 8. Germline-derived CDR1 and CDR2 are SNHLY and FYNNEI. CDR3 sequence reads: CASISGQANNEQFF. The CDR3 DNA reads TGTGCCAGCATTTCTGGACAGGCGAACAATGAGCAGTTCTTC.

The V gene is TRBV27, the J gene TRBJ2-5; tentatively, D is TRBD1 (6 bases). Near its end, the DNA agrees better with TRBJ2-7, so the J call may be wrong. The CDR3 consists of 15 residues. Germline values: CDR1 MNHEY, CDR2 SMNVEV (reference sequence). The CDR3 spells CASSLEVAGAYEQYF. As DNA, the CDR3 is TGTGCCAGCAGTTTAGAAGTCGCAGGGGCCTACGAGCAGTACTTC.

This sequence joins TRBV10-1 and TRBJ2-1; 11 positions match TRBD2. Germline V gene sequence: CDR1 WNHNN, CDR2 SYGVQD (reference sequence). CDR3 length equals 15 residues. The V and J ends lost 3 bases and 12 bases, in that order; junction bases with no gene match: 10. Here the CDR3 reads CASSDLAGGLGRQFF. CDR3 nucleotide sequence: TGCGCCAGCAGTGACTTAGCGGGAGGGCTGGGTAGGCAGTTCTTC.

This clone occurred a few times. The V gene is TRBV11-2, the J gene TRBJ2-3, with TRBD2 matching 11 bases. The V segment lost 5 bases and the J segment 1 base; nucleotides outside the gene matches: 14. The length of the CDR3 is 19 residues. CDR1 is SGHAT and CDR2 is FQNNGV in the germline V gene. The CDR3 nucleotides read TGTGCCAGCAGCAACGCCCTTCTAGCGGGAGGCGGAGGCACAGATACGCAGTATTTT. Translated: CASSNALLAGGGGTDTQYF.

The chain employs TRBV9 and TRBJ2-2; the match to TRBD2 covers 7 bases. Germline CDR1 and CDR2: SGDLS and YYNGEE. After removal of 0 bases from V and 3 bases from J, the junction contained 5 bases not matched to a gene. The CDR3 consists of 16 residues. The CDR3 bases are TGTGCCAGCAGCGTAGACTTGGCGGGGGACACCGGGGAGCTGTTTTTT. Its translation is CASSVDLAGDTGELFF.

The table lists this clone with a few counts. The chain combines TRBV4-3 with TRBJ2-6; 8 nucleotides line up with TRBD1. V lost 2 bases and J lost 0; bases outside the gene matches: 9. The CDR3 covers 19 residues. The germline CDR1 and CDR2 sequences are LGHNA and YSLEER. The CDR3 region is CASSQSGQGPLSGANVLTF. The CDR3 DNA reads TGCGCCAGCAGCCAATCTGGACAGGGTCCCCTCTCTGGGGCCAACGTCCTGACTTTC.

This chain joins TRBV30 and TRBJ1-2, with TRBD1 identical over 9 bases. J was trimmed by 5 bases and V by 8 bases; bases with no gene match: 6. The CDR3 loop spans 12 amino acids. CDR1 GTSNPN and CDR2 SVGIG come from the germline V gene (reference sequence). This CDR3 is CAQKDRGYGYTF. The CDR3 nucleotides are TGTGCCCAAAAGGACAGGGGTTATGGCTACACCTTC.

The chain employs TRBV14 and TRBJ2-5; D is ambiguous. The germline CDR1 and CDR2 sequences are SGHDN and FVKESK. V gave up 1 base and J gave up 4 bases, with 10 bases separating them. The CDR3 runs 14 residues. CDR3 nucleotides: TGTGCCAGCAGCCAAGGAAATAGAGGAGAGACCCAGTACTTC. Its translation is CASSQGNRGETQYF.

The chain is built from TRBV6-1 and TRBJ1-6; 7 bases agree with TRBD1. The CDR3 consists of 13 residues. Germline V gene lookup returns CDR1 MNHNS and CDR2 SASEGT. V trimming: 11 bases; J trimming: 11 bases; junction bases outside the gene matches: 12. The CDR3 loop reads CALGTEVATPLHF. CDR3 in DNA: TGTGCCCTCGGGACAGAAGTCGCGACACCCCTCCACTTT.

The sample holds a few counts of this clone. The chain carries TRBV7-9 and TRBJ2-5; 9 nucleotides align to TRBD1. CDR1 is SEHNR, CDR2 FQNEAQ, per germline (reference sequence). Losses at the gene ends were 4 bases for V and 5 bases for J; bases not matched to a gene: 5. The CDR3 has 14 residues. The CDR3 bases are TGTGCCAGCAGCTCGAACAGGGGGCTGGAGACCCAGTACTTC. Its protein is CASSSNRGLETQYF.

The V and J genes are TRBV19 and TRBJ1-2; TRBD1 agrees at 7 bases. Germline trimming cut 1 base from V and 5 bases from J; bases unmatched to any gene: 4. CDR1 is LNHDA, CDR2 SQIVND, per germline (reference sequence). CDR3 length: 14 residues. The CDR3 DNA follows: TGTGCCAGTAGTATAGGACAGGGAGGTTATGGCTACACCTTC. This translates into CASSIGQGGYGYTF.